Each of the 27 T cell receptor beta chains below was sequenced from the same sample in a study of blood T cell repertoires in COVID-19 (TCRdb year 2020). The library came from the immunoSEQ multiplex PCR assay. TCRdb took over this immuneACCESS table, retaining in-frame rearrangements with V and J assigned. Such tables are incomplete; in checked studies, under half of the missing clones stem from an unresolved V gene, and the remainder is unexplained. For this sample the table gives 250,000 to 350,000 clones, of which less than 85% were detected only once. More than 1.4% of the sample comes from the top ten. Sequencing used peripheral blood. All receptors derive from a human donor with COVID-19, enrolled during active disease. The donor label of this sample is uncertain.

This clone was picked up many times. The J gene is TRBJ2-5, the V gene TRBV9, with D possibly TRBD1 on 6 matching bases. CDR1 and CDR2 from the germline V gene are SGDLS and YYNGEE. The CDR3 consists of 16 residues. With 0 bases removed from V and 1 base from J, the gap between germline ends came to 13 bases. The CDR3, as DNA: TGTGCCAGCAGCGTAGCTGGTTCAGGGGTCCAAGAGACCCAGTACTTC. This translates into CASSVAGSGVQETQYF.

This sequence joins TRBV7-2 and TRBJ2-2; 12 bases are a match to TRBD2. V shed 4 bases, J shed 6 bases, and the junction held 6 bases outside the gene matches. Germline V gene lookup returns CDR1 SGHTA and CDR2 FQGNSA. The length of the CDR3 is 16 residues. CDR3 in DNA: TGTGCCAGCAGCTCCCGACTAGCGGGAGCGTCCGGGGAGCTGTTTTTT. This codes for CASSSRLAGASGELFF. Drawing the rest from reference TRBV7-2 and TRBJ2-2, the complete variable domain is GAGVSQSPSNKVTEKGKDVELRCDPISGHTALYWYRQSLGQGLEFLIYFQGNSAPDKSGLPSDRFSAERTGGSVSTLTIQRTQQEDSAVYLCASSSRLAGASGELFFGEGSRLTVL.

This chain uses TRBV3-1 (or the pseudogene TRBV3-2) with TRBJ2-1; a weak D match, TRBD1 (8 bases). This CDR3 has 16 amino acids. Germline-derived CDR1 and CDR2 are LGHDT and YNNKEL (reference sequence). V was trimmed by 4 bases and J by 8 bases, leaving 21 bases between them. The CDR3 coding sequence is TGTGCCAGCAGCCTGGCAGGGGGCGGGAGAGTCTATGAGCAGTTCTTC. It specifies CASSLAGGGRVYEQFF.

The chain joins TRBV30 to TRBJ1-4; 9 bases line up with TRBD1. In germline, CDR1 is GTSNPN, CDR2 SVGIG (reference sequence). There are 14 residues in the CDR3. J lost 8 bases, V lost 3 bases, and 7 bases had no gene match. CDR3 in amino acids: CAWSDTGGVEKLFF. The CDR3 nucleotides are TGTGCCTGGAGCGATACAGGGGGCGTGGAAAAACTGTTTTTT.

The genes are TRBV6-5 and TRBJ1-1, with 8 bases matching TRBD1. The length of the CDR3 is 15 residues. CDR1 is MNHEY and CDR2 is SVGAGI in the germline V gene. The junction had 11 bases not matched to a gene; V was cut back by 6 bases and J by 5 bases. Here the CDR3 DNA reads TGTGCCAGCAGGAACCCAGGGGGCGCGGGAACTGAAGCTTTCTTT. Its translation is CASRNPGGAGTEAFF.

The J gene is TRBJ1-1, the V gene TRBV7-9; D unresolved. The germline V and J ends were trimmed by 1 base and 4 bases, with 10 bases remaining between them. This CDR3 comprises 14 residues. Germline CDR1 and CDR2: SEHNR and FQNEAQ (reference sequence). CDR3 DNA sequence: TGTGCCAGCAGCTTAGTCGGGATCCGCACTGAAGCTTTCTTT. It encodes CASSLVGIRTEAFF.

The rearrangement joins TRBV14 to TRBJ2-2, with a possible D match to TRBD2 (5 bases). V was pared by 4 bases and J by 3 bases, with 15 bases between. The CDR3 loop spans 16 amino acids. The germline CDR1 and CDR2 sequences are SGHDN and FVKESK. CDR3 sequence reads: CASSPRPGMDTGELFF. As DNA, the CDR3 is TGTGCCAGCAGCCCCCGACCGGGGATGGACACCGGGGAGCTGTTTTTT. Full variable domain (rest looked up from reference TRBV14 and TRBJ2-2): EAGVTQFPSHSVIEKGQTVTLRCDPISGHDNLYWYRRVMGKEIKFLLHFVKESKQDESGMPNNRFLAERTGGTYSTLKVQPAELEDSGVYFCASSPRPGMDTGELFFGEGSRLTVL.

The count of this clone is one. This chain uses TRBV25-1 with TRBJ2-1; 11 nucleotides align to TRBD2. The germline gives CDR1 MGHDK, CDR2 SYGVNS. The CDR3 loop spans 15 amino acids. The V segment lost 2 bases and the J segment 8 bases; nucleotides outside the gene matches: 5. Written as DNA, the CDR3 is TGTGCCAGCAGTGAACAAACTAGCGGGAGATATGAGCAGTTCTTC. It yields the protein CASSEQTSGRYEQFF.

The V and J genes are TRBV5-1 and TRBJ2-3; 7 positions agree with TRBD1. The ends lost 5 bases at V and 2 bases at J; junction bases unmatched: 8. This CDR3 is 15 amino acids long. The germline V gene has CDR1 SGHRS and CDR2 YFSETQ. CDR3 loop: CASRPGTAVTDTQYF. In nucleotides, the CDR3 is TGCGCCAGCAGACCTGGGACAGCCGTCACAGATACGCAGTATTTT. The entire variable domain, with the rest obtained from reference TRBV5-1 and TRBJ2-3, is as follows: KAGVTQTPRYLIKTRGQQVTLSCSPISGHRSVSWYQQTPGQGLQFLFEYFSETQRNKGNFPGRFSGRQFSNSRSEMNVSTLELGDSALYLCASRPGTAVTDTQYFGPGTRLTVL.

This chain uses TRBV19 with TRBJ2-1, with TRBD1 matching over 9 bases. Trimming removed 5 bases from V and 5 bases from J; junction bases left unmatched: 7. CDR3 length: 15 amino acids. Looked up from germline, CDR1 is LNHDA and CDR2 is SQIVND (reference sequence). DNA for the CDR3: TGTGCCAGTAGTCCCCGACAGGGGGTCCACAATGAGCAGTTCTTC. Amino acid sequence: CASSPRQGVHNEQFF. The variable domain in full, completed from reference TRBV19 and TRBJ2-1, reads DGGITQSPKYLFRKEGQNVTLSCEQNLNHDAMYWYRQDPGQGLRLIYYSQIVNDFQKGDIAEGYSVSREKKESFPLTVTSAQKNPTAFYLCASSPRQGVHNEQFFGPGTRLTVL.

V usage is TRBV7-2 and J usage is TRBJ1-1; 7 bases fit TRBD1. The CDR3 sequence is 15 residues long. Germline V gene sequence: CDR1 SGHTA, CDR2 FQGNSA. The trim removed 5 bases at V and 0 bases at J, leaving 6 bases unmatched. In DNA form, the CDR3 reads TGTGCCAGCAGCCTAGGGGGCAGGGTGAACACTGAAGCTTTCTTT. Translating gives CASSLGGRVNTEAFF.

The rearrangement joins TRBV25-1 to TRBJ2-2, with 8 nucleotides matching TRBD1. The CDR3 runs 17 residues. From germline, CDR1 is MGHDK and CDR2 SYGVNS. The V segment lost 3 bases and the J segment 1 base; nucleotides outside the gene matches: 7. This CDR3 is CASSDPSGQGNTGELFF. CDR3 bases: TGTGCCAGCAGTGACCCTTCTGGACAGGGGAACACCGGGGAGCTGTTTTTT.

Points on this clone: At the DNA level, this CDR3 is encoded by other sequences in the same sample as well. The rearrangement uses TRBV4-3 and TRBJ2-1; 7 bases are shared with TRBD2. The V and J ends lost 0 bases and 5 bases, in that order; junction bases with no gene match: 4. This CDR3 is built from 15 residues. Germline V gene lookup returns CDR1 LGHNA and CDR2 YSLEER. In DNA, the CDR3 is TGCGCCAGCAGCCAAGAGGGAGGGAGGGACAATGAGCAGTTCTTC. Amino acid sequence: CASSQEGGRDNEQFF.

The sample holds one count of this clone. The chain is built from TRBV28 and TRBJ1-5; D remains unclear. Germline V gene sequence: CDR1 MDHEN, CDR2 SYDVKM. Trimming took off 8 bases at V and 4 bases at J, with 12 bases between the two ends. The length of the CDR3 is 13 residues. The CDR3 DNA reads as TGTGCCAGCCTCCGGGATTGGAATCAGCCCCAGCATTTT. Its translation is CASLRDWNQPQHF.

The V and J genes are TRBV28 and TRBJ2-7, with 9 bases identical to TRBD2. The V and J ends lost 6 bases and 5 bases, in that order; junction bases with no gene match: 8. CDR1 and CDR2 from the germline V gene are MDHEN and SYDVKM. CDR3 length: 14 amino acids. The CDR3 spells CASRRPGLANEQYF. The CDR3 DNA reads as TGTGCCAGCAGACGACCGGGACTAGCAAACGAGCAGTACTTC.

Note on this clone: At one of its ends the junction is not consistent with the germline gene, which may arise from a read error. The chain has TRBV12-3 or TRBV12-4 and TRBJ2-7; maybe TRBD2 (6 bases). The CDR3 sequence is 13 residues long. CDR3 region: CASSFGGTSWVDF. The CDR3 DNA reads TGTGCCAGCAGTTTTGGGGGGACTTCTTGGGTAGACTTC.

This rearrangement joins TRBV18 to TRBJ1-1, with no clear D. CDR1 is KGHSH, CDR2 LQKENI, per germline. The CDR3 covers 14 residues. Trimming stripped 2 bases from V and 2 bases from J, with 9 bases between. As DNA, the CDR3 is TGTGCCAGCTCACCAAGAAACAGAAACACTGAAGCTTTCTTT. Translation gives CASSPRNRNTEAFF. Supplemented by reference TRBV18 and TRBJ1-1, the full variable domain reads NAGVMQNPRHLVRRRGQEARLRCSPMKGHSHVYWYRQLPEEGLKFMVYLQKENIIDESGMPKERFSAEFPKEGPSILRIQQVVRGDSAAYFCASSPRNRNTEAFFGQGTRLTVV.

The J gene is TRBJ1-2, the V gene TRBV28; a weak D match, TRBD1 (5 bases). Deletions cut 6 bases from V and 5 bases from J, with 13 bases between. The CDR3 contains 13 residues. Germline CDR1 reads MDHEN; CDR2 reads SYDVKM. CDR3 loop: CASSLGADYGYTF. The CDR3 DNA sequence: TGTGCCAGCAGCCTTGGGGCAGATTATGGCTACACCTTC.

This rearrangement joins TRBV15 to TRBJ2-3; 8 nucleotides line up with TRBD2. This CDR3 has 15 residues. V trimming: 0 bases; J trimming: 6 bases; junction bases outside the gene matches: 5. Germline values: CDR1 LNHNV, CDR2 YYDKDF (reference sequence). CDR3 DNA sequence: TGTGCCACCAGCAGAGATCCGGGGGGGGGCGATACGCAGTATTTT. Amino acids: CATSRDPGGGDTQYF.

This clone has just one count. This chain joins TRBV6-5 and TRBJ1-3; a possible D gene is TRBD1 (6 bases). CDR1 MNHEY and CDR2 SVGAGI come from the germline V gene. The CDR3 has 14 residues. The V end was cut by 6 bases, the J end by 2 bases, with 11 bases between. The CDR3 nucleotides are TGTGCCAGCAGCGCAGACAGGACTGGAAACACCATATATTTT. Amino acids: CASSADRTGNTIYF.

The chain combines TRBV7-8 with TRBJ1-1; D may be TRBD1 (5 bases). Per the germline V gene, CDR1 is SGHVS and CDR2 is FQNEAQ. V was shortened by 5 bases and J by 10 bases, with 23 bases between the two germline ends. This CDR3 contains 15 residues. The CDR3 loop reads CASSTPPGRQPAAFF. CDR3 in DNA: TGTGCCAGCAGCACCCCACCCGGGAGACAGCCAGCAGCTTTCTTT.

The chain employs TRBV5-6 and TRBJ2-7, with D perhaps matching TRBD1 (6 bases). This CDR3 is 14 amino acids long. Trimming took 6 bases from V and 0 from J, leaving 13 bases between them. The germline V gene encodes CDR1 SGHDT and CDR2 YYEEEE. CDR3 bases: TGTGCCAGCACAAGCCCAGGGGCCTCCTACGAGCAGTACTTC. This encodes CASTSPGASYEQYF.

This chain joins TRBV5-1 and TRBJ1-1; 9 nucleotides agree with TRBD1. The CDR3 extends over 14 amino acids. Trimming took 3 bases from V and 3 from J; bases not matched to a gene: 3. Looked up from germline, CDR1 is SGHRS and CDR2 is YFSETQ. CDR3 DNA sequence: TGCGCCAGCAGCTCCCGACAGGGGGACACTGAAGCTTTCTTT. Its translation is CASSSRQGDTEAFF.

This rearrangement joins TRBV7-9 to TRBJ2-1; no clear D. Trimming pared 2 bases from V and 6 bases from J, leaving 8 bases between. Germline V gene sequence: CDR1 SEHNR, CDR2 FQNEAQ (reference sequence). The CDR3 runs to 13 residues. The chain's CDR3 is CASSLFLGNEQFF. The CDR3 DNA reads TGTGCCAGCAGCTTATTCCTCGGCAATGAGCAGTTCTTC.

The chain has TRBV28 and TRBJ1-2; no definite D call. The length of the CDR3 is 16 residues. Trimming removed 6 bases at V and 2 bases at J, with 19 bases between. The germline CDR1 and CDR2 sequences are MDHEN and SYDVKM. This CDR3 is CASSSWTWERNYGYTF. The CDR3 bases are TGTGCCAGCAGCTCCTGGACTTGGGAGAGAAACTATGGCTACACCTTC.

V gene TRBV5-4 combines with J gene TRBJ1-3, with 7 bases lining up with TRBD1. The V and J ends lost 4 bases and 4 bases, in that order; junction bases with no gene match: 11. Germline V CDR1 and CDR2: SGHNT, YYREEE (reference sequence). CDR3 size: 16 residues. Here the CDR3 reads CASSPSLGGSGNTIYF. CDR3 sequence (DNA): TGTGCCAGCAGCCCGAGTTTAGGGGGCTCAGGAAACACCATATATTTT.

The rearrangement uses TRBV18 and TRBJ2-7, with 10 nucleotides matching TRBD1. The CDR3 spans 13 residues. After removal of 5 bases from V and 2 bases from J, the junction contained 0 bases not matched to a gene. Per germline, CDR1 KGHSH and CDR2 LQKENI. The CDR3: CASSGQGAYEQYF. CDR3 bases: TGTGCCAGCTCAGGACAGGGGGCCTACGAGCAGTACTTC.